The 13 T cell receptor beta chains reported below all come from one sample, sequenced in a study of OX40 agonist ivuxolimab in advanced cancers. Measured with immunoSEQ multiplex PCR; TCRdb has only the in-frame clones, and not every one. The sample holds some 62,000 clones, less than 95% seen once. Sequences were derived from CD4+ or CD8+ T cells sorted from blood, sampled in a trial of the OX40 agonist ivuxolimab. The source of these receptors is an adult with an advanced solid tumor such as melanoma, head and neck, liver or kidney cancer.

The CDR3 sequence is CASTEGVVAFF. CDR3 DNA: TGTGCCAGCACCGAAGGGGTTGTGGCTTTCTTT. This chain uses TRBV5-5 with TRBJ1-1, with D tentatively TRBD1 (5 bases). The CDR3 is made up of 11 amino acids. Germline V gives CDR1 SGHKS, CDR2 YYEKEE (reference sequence). Trimming took off 6 bases at V and 11 bases at J, with 14 bases between the two ends.

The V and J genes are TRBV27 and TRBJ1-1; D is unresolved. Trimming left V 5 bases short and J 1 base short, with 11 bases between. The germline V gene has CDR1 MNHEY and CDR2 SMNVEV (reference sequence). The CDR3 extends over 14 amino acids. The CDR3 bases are TGTGCCAGCAGTCCGTGGACGGGGAACACTGAAGCTTTCTTT. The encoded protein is CASSPWTGNTEAFF.

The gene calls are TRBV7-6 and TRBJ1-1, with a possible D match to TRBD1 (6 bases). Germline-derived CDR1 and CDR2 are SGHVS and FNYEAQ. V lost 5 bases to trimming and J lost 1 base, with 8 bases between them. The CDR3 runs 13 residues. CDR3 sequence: CASSMDRNTEAFF. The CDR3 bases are TGTGCCAGCAGCATGGACAGGAACACTGAAGCTTTCTTT.

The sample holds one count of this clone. The DNA of the CDR3 is TGTGCCAGCAGCTTAGCGCCATGGGAAGCGCTCGGCGAGCAGTACTTC. It specifies CASSLAPWEALGEQYF. This chain links TRBV7-2 with TRBJ2-7; D is uncertain. The V gene lost 0 bases and the J gene lost 6 bases, with 18 bases spanning the gap. The CDR3 covers 16 residues. In germline, CDR1 is SGHTA, CDR2 FQGNSA.

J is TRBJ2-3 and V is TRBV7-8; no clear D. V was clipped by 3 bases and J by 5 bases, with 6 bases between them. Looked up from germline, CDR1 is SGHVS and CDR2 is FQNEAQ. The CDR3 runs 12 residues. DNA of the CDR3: TGTGCCAGCAGCTTTAGGGAAGATACGCAGTATTTT. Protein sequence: CASSFREDTQYF. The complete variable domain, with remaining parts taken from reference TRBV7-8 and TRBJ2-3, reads GAGVSQSPRYKVAKRGQDVALRCDPISGHVSLFWYQQALGQGPEFLTYFQNEAQLDKSGLPSDRFFAERPEGSVSTLKIQRTQQEDSAVYLCASSFREDTQYFGPGTRLTVL.

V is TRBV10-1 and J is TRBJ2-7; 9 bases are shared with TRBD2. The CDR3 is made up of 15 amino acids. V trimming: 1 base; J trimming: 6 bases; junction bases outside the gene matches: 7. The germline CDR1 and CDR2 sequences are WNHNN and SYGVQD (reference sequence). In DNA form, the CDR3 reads TGCGCCAGCAGTGAGTGGGCGGGAGGGGCTCCCGAGCAGTACTTC. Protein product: CASSEWAGGAPEQYF.

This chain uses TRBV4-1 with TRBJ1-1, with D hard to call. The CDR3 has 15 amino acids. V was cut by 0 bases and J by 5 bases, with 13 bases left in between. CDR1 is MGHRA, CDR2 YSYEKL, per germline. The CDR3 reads CASSQDVVMVTEAFF. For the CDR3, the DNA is TGCGCCAGCAGCCAAGATGTAGTCATGGTGACTGAAGCTTTCTTT.

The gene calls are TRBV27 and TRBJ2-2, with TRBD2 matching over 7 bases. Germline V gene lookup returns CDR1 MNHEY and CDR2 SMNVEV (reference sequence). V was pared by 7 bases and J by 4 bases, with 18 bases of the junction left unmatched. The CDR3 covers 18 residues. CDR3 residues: CASTQLADLRLGTGELFF. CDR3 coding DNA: TGTGCCAGCACCCAGCTAGCGGACCTGCGGCTTGGCACCGGGGAGCTGTTTTTT.

In nucleotides, the CDR3 is TGTGCCAGCAGCTTGACAGTTATTAGCAATCAGCCCCAGCATTTT. This encodes CASSLTVISNQPQHF. This sequence joins TRBV7-2 and TRBJ1-5, with D tentatively TRBD1 (5 bases). The CDR3 is made up of 15 amino acids. CDR1 is SGHTA, CDR2 FQGNSA, per germline. V was pared by 3 bases and J by 0 bases, with 9 bases between.

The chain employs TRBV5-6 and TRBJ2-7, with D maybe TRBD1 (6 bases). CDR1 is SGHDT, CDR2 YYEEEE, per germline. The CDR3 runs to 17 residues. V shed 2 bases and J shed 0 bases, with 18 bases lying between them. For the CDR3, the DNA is TGTGCCAGCAGCTTATGGTCGGCCGGGACACTCTCCTACGAGCAGTACTTC. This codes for CASSLWSAGTLSYEQYF. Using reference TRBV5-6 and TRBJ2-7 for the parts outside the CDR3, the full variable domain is DAGVTQSPTHLIKTRGQQVTLRCSPKSGHDTVSWYQQALGQGPQFIFQYYEEEERQRGNFPDRFSGHQFPNYSSELNVNALLLGDSALYLCASSLWSAGTLSYEQYFGPGTRLTVT.

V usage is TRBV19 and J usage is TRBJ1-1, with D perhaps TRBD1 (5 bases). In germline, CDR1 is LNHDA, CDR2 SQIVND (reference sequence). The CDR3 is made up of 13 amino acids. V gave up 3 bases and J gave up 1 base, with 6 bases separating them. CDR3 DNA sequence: TGTGCCAGTAGTATGGGGGGGAACACTGAAGCTTTCTTT. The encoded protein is CASSMGGNTEAFF.

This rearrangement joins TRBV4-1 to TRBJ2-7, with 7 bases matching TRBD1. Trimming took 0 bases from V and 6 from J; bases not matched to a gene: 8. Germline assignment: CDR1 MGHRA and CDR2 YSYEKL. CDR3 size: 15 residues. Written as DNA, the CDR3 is TGCGCCAGCAGCCAAGAAGAGGGGGCGGGTGGCGAGCAGTACTTC. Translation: CASSQEEGAGGEQYF.

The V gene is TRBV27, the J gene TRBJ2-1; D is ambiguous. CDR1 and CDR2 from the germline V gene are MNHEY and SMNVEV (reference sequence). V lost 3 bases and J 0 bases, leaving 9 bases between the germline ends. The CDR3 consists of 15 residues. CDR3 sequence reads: CASSFTPSSYNEQFF. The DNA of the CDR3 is TGTGCCAGCAGTTTTACTCCGAGCTCCTACAATGAGCAGTTCTTC.